This is a list of T cell receptor beta chains from one sample in a study of CD8 T cells in Susac syndrome. Using its own MiXCR run on the immunoSEQ multiplex PCR reads, TCRdb lists one record per CDR3 protein. Of about 150,000 distinct CDR3 sequences listed, 90% to 97% are singletons. Sample: CD4+ T cells from PBMCs. These receptors all stem from a human donor with Susac syndrome. The CDR3 runs from the conserved cysteine through the conserved F or W. The order of the fields is clone size, V gene, CDR3 length, D gene, J gene, CDR3 protein, CDR3 DNA. D genes are given only for firm matches. Clone size is shown for a subset of rows, as once, few, many or a class of expanded clone.

size: -; V: TRBV5-6; length: 13; D: -; J: TRBJ1-4; CDR3: CASSYRSNEKLFF; DNA: TGTGCCAGCAGCTACAGATCTAATGAAAAACTGTTTTTT
size: -; V: TRBV5-4; length: 12; D: -; J: TRBJ1-1; CDR3: CAGGGEDTEAFF; DNA: TGTGCCGGCGGGGGGGAGGACACTGAAGCTTTCTTT
size: once; V: TRBV19; length: 12; D: -; J: TRBJ2-7; CDR3: CASSSGWSEQYF; DNA: TGTGCCAGTAGTTCAGGGTGGAGCGAGCAGTACTTC
size: once; V: TRBV5-1; length: 14; D: -; J: TRBJ2-1; CDR3: CASTDGNSYNEQFF; DNA: TGCGCCAGCACGGACGGGAACTCCTACAATGAGCAGTTCTTC
size: -; V: TRBV7-2; length: 16; D: TRBD2; J: TRBJ2-1; CDR3: CASSLAPGGGLNEQFF; DNA: TGTGCCAGCAGCTTAGCCCCGGGGGGGGGCCTTAATGAGCAGTTCTTC
size: once; V: TRBV2; length: 15; D: TRBD2; J: TRBJ2-1; CDR3: CASTREYSGYNEQFF; DNA: TGTGCCAGCACGCGGGAGTATTCGGGTTACAATGAGCAGTTCTTC
size: -; V: TRBV5-5; length: 13; D: -; J: TRBJ1-2; CDR3: CASTPLPGGTHTF; DNA: TGTGCCAGCACCCCTCTCCCCGGAGGGACGCACACCTTC
size: -; V: TRBV20-1; length: 8; D: -; J: TRBJ2-5; CDR3: CSAGRGYF; DNA: TGCAGTGCCGGAAGGGGGTACTTC
size: once; V: TRBV7-9; length: 11; D: -; J: TRBJ1-4; CDR3: CASSSDEKLFF; DNA: TGTGCCAGCAGCTCTGACGAGAAACTGTTTTTT
size: -; V: TRBV20-1; length: 15; D: TRBD1; J: TRBJ1-4; CDR3: CSARDQGARNEKLFF; DNA: TGCAGTGCTAGAGACCAGGGGGCTAGGAATGAAAAACTGTTTTTT